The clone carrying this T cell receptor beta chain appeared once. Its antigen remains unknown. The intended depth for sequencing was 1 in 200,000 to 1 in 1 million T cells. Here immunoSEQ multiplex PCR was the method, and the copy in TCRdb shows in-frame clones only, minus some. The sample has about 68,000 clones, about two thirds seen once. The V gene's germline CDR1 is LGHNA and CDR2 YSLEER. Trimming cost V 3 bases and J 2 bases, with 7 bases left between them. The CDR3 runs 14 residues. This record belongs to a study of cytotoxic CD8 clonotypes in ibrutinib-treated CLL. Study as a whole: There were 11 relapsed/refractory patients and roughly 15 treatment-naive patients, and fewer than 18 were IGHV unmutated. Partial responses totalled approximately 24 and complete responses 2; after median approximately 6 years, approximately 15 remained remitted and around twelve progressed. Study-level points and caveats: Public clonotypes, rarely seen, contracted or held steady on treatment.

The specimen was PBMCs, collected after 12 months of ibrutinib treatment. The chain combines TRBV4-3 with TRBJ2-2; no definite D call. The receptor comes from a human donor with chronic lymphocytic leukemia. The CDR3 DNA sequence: TGCGCCAGCAGCCAGCTGGGTAACACCGGGGAGCTGTTTTTT. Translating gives CASSQLGNTGELFF.